The next 13 T cell receptor beta chains were all read from a single sample in a study of blood T cells in healthy people across ages. Using a J-beta primer mix together with a sample-barcoded 5' primer, a second PCR was run for roughly 7 to 11 cycles. One entry per CDR3 protein results from TCRdb running MiXCR on the 5' RACE reads. Of some 700,000 distinct CDR3 sequences listed, roughly two fifths are singletons. Sequencing used blood. These receptors were taken from a woman aged 60 to 75 in good health.

The rearrangement uses TRBV12-3 or TRBV12-4 and TRBJ1-2; D gene ambiguous. V was pared by 1 base and J by 8 bases, with 14 bases between. The CDR3 extends over 14 amino acids. Here the CDR3 DNA reads TGTGCCAGCAGTTTAGACCGGGGTCTAGAGGGCTACACCTTC. Translated: CASSLDRGLEGYTF.

The chain recombines TRBV2 with TRBJ2-4; 7 bases are a match to TRBD1. The J call may be wrong; the DNA end is better matched by TRBJ2-7. This CDR3 comprises 15 residues. Per germline, CDR1 SNHLY and CDR2 FYNNEI. Here the CDR3 reads CASSETGTVEYEQYF. The CDR3 coding sequence is TGTGCCAGCAGTGAAACCGGGACAGTCGAATACGAGCAGTACTTC.

The gene calls are TRBV6-2 or TRBV6-3 and TRBJ2-3; TRBD1 agrees at 10 bases. V gave up 2 bases and J gave up 6 bases; unmatched junction bases: 5. Germline V CDR1 and CDR2: MNHEY, SVGEGT. The CDR3 has 15 residues. CDR3 region: CASSYRQGAEDTQYF. The CDR3, as DNA: TGTGCCAGCAGTTACAGACAGGGGGCTGAGGATACGCAGTATTTT.

The J gene is TRBJ1-1, the V gene TRBV10-3, with D maybe TRBD1 (5 bases). The CDR3 consists of 14 residues. Trimming stripped 0 bases from V and 1 base from J, with 6 bases between. The germline V gene encodes CDR1 ENHRY and CDR2 SYGVKD. CDR3 coding DNA: TGTGCCATCAGTGAGTCCGGACAGAACACTGAAGCTTTCTTT. This encodes CAISESGQNTEAFF.

The J gene is TRBJ2-5, the V gene TRBV4-3; perhaps TRBD2 as D (5 bases). CDR3 length: 18 residues. The ends were cut back, 4 bases at V and 2 bases at J, with 23 bases in the middle. CDR1 is LGHNA and CDR2 is YSLEER in the germline V gene. CDR3 amino acids: CASSLSLPGGWGQETQYF. CDR3 DNA: TGCGCCAGCAGCCTCTCCCTCCCTGGCGGGTGGGGTCAAGAGACCCAGTACTTC.

This clonotype was seen a handful of times. The chain combines TRBV3-1 with TRBJ2-3, with 9 bases identical to TRBD2. V gave up 4 bases and J gave up 8 bases; unmatched junction bases: 4. This CDR3 is built from 13 residues. Germline-derived CDR1 and CDR2 are LGHDT and YNNKEL (reference sequence). The DNA of the CDR3 is TGTGCCAGCAGCCGAGCGGGGGGAGGTACGCAGTATTTT. Amino acids: CASSRAGGGTQYF.

This clonotype was observed a handful of times. The chain uses TRBV7-2 and TRBJ2-1, with D tentatively TRBD1 (6 bases). Germline V lookup: CDR1 SGHTA, CDR2 FQGNSA. CDR3 length equals 15 residues. The V end was cut by 4 bases, the J end by 0 bases, with 10 bases between. CDR3 sequence: CASSYQGSSYNEQFF. CDR3 in DNA: TGTGCCAGCAGCTACCAGGGGAGCTCCTACAATGAGCAGTTCTTC.

CDR3 loop: CASSLYLGSGPNTEAFF. CDR3 sequence (DNA): TGTGCCAGCAGCTTATATTTAGGGAGCGGGCCGAACACTGAAGCTTTCTTT. The J gene is TRBJ1-1, the V gene TRBV7-2; the D is unclear. Germline V gene data show CDR1 as SGHTA and CDR2 as FQGNSA. Trimming pared 2 bases from V and 1 base from J, leaving 17 bases between. The CDR3 has 17 residues.

This clonotype was observed a single time. The chain combines TRBV6-2 or TRBV6-3 with TRBJ2-4, with TRBD2 identical over 9 bases. The J call is uncertain, as TRBJ2-7 better fits the DNA end. The CDR3 runs to 15 residues. From germline, CDR1 is MNHEY and CDR2 SVGEGT. This CDR3 reads CASSDRTSEPYEQYF. As DNA, the CDR3 is TGTGCCAGCAGTGACAGGACTAGCGAACCCTACGAGCAGTACTTC.

This clonotype was seen at least ten times. This chain links TRBV5-1 with TRBJ2-1, with 8 bases fitting TRBD2. The germline CDR1 and CDR2 sequences are SGHRS and YFSETQ. Trimming cost V 4 bases and J 8 bases; bases outside gene matches: 5. This CDR3 region has 13 residues. CDR3 loop: CASSTGLADEQFF. CDR3 in DNA: TGCGCCAGCAGCACCGGACTAGCCGATGAGCAGTTCTTC.

A note on this clonotype: This could be a read error, since a much larger clone is one nucleotide away. This sequence joins TRBV12-3 or TRBV12-4 and TRBJ2-3; 7 bases fit TRBD2. The trim removed 3 bases at V and 0 bases at J, leaving 6 bases unmatched. This CDR3 comprises 16 residues. The CDR3 nucleotides are TGTGCCAGCAGTTTGGCTAGCGGATCTAGCACAGATACGCAGTATTTT. Translated: CASSLASGSSTDTQYF.

Only a few counts were recorded for this clonotype. V and J are TRBV9 and TRBJ2-5; D is unclear. Germline values: CDR1 SGDLS, CDR2 YYNGEE. V lost 4 bases, J lost 1 base, and 14 bases lay in between. The CDR3 runs 15 residues. The CDR3 sequence is CASSPTRAVQETQYF. The CDR3 bases are TGTGCCAGCAGCCCCACAAGGGCGGTCCAAGAGACCCAGTACTTC.

This chain connects TRBV29-1 to TRBJ1-1, with D uncertain. Trimming stripped 1 base from V and 1 base from J, with 10 bases between. The CDR3 is 14 residues long. CDR1 is SQVTM, CDR2 ANQGSEA, per germline. In DNA form, the CDR3 reads TGCAGCGTTGAAGCCCACGCCGGGAACACTGAAGCTTTCTTT. This sequence encodes CSVEAHAGNTEAFF.